The entry below describes one T cell receptor (beta chain). These data originate in a study of blood T cell repertoires in COVID-19. Germline V gene sequence: CDR1 LNHNV, CDR2 YYDKDF (reference sequence). This CDR3 spans 16 amino acids. The junction had 11 bases not matched to a gene; V was cut back by 3 bases and J by 7 bases. Clones were sequenced by immunoSEQ multiplex PCR, and TCRdb holds only the in-frame ones, with some missing. This sample has 200,000 to 250,000 clones, with roughly 80% found just once. This chain joins TRBV15 and TRBJ2-1, with TRBD2 matching over 8 bases. Sequencing was done on a sample of peripheral blood. This TCR was sampled from a woman aged 80 or over with COVID-19, enrolled during active disease. CDR3: CATSRDAGGVTNEQFF. CDR3 bases: TGTGCCACCAGCAGGGATGCCGGGGGGGTGACAAATGAGCAGTTCTTC.